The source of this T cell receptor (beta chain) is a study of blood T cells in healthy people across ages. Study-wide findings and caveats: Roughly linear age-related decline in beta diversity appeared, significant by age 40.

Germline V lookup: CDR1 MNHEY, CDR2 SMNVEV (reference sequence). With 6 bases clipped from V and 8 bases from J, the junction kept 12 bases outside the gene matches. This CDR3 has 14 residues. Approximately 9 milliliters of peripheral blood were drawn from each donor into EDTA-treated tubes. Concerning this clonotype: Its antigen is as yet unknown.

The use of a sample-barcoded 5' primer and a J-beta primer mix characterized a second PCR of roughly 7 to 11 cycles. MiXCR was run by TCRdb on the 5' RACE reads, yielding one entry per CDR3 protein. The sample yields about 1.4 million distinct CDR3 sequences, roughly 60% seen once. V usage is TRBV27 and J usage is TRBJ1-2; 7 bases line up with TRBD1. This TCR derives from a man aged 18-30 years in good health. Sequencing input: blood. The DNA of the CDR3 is TGTGCCAGCAGCCCCTCGACAGGGTCGGGGGGCTACACCTTC. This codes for CASSPSTGSGGYTF.